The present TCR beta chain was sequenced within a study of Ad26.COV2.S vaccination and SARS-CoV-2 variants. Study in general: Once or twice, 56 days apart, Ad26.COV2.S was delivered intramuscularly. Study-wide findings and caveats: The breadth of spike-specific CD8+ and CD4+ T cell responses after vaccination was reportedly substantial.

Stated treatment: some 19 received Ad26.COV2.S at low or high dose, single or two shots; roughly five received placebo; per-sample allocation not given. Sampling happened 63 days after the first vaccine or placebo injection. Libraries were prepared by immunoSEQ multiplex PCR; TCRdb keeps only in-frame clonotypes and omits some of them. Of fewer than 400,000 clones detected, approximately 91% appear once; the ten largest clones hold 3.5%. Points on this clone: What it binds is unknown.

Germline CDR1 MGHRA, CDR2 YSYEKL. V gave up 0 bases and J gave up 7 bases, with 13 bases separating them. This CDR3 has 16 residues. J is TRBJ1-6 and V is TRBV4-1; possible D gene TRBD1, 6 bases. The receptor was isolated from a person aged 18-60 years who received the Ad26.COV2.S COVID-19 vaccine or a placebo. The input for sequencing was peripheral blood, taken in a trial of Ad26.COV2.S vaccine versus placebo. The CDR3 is CASSQDITGWNSPLHF. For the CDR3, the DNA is TGCGCCAGCAGCCAAGATATTACAGGGTGGAATTCACCCCTCCACTTT.